The source of this T cell receptor beta chain is a study of T cell responses to AZD1222 COVID-19 vaccine. CDR3 length: 11 amino acids. The germline V gene encodes CDR1 WSHSY and CDR2 SAAADI. V shed 6 bases and J shed 8 bases, with 10 bases lying between them. Clones were sequenced by immunoSEQ multiplex PCR, and TCRdb holds only the in-frame ones, with some missing. The sample yields fewer than 200,000 clones, around 88% seen once. This chain connects TRBV10-2 to TRBJ1-1; a possible D gene is TRBD1 (6 bases). This receptor was taken from an adult in good health. The material sequenced was peripheral blood, taken on day 0 of AZD1222 vaccination. The CDR3 DNA reads TGCGCCAGCAGCCTGACAGGAGAAGCTTTCTTT. Translated, it gives CASSLTGEAFF.